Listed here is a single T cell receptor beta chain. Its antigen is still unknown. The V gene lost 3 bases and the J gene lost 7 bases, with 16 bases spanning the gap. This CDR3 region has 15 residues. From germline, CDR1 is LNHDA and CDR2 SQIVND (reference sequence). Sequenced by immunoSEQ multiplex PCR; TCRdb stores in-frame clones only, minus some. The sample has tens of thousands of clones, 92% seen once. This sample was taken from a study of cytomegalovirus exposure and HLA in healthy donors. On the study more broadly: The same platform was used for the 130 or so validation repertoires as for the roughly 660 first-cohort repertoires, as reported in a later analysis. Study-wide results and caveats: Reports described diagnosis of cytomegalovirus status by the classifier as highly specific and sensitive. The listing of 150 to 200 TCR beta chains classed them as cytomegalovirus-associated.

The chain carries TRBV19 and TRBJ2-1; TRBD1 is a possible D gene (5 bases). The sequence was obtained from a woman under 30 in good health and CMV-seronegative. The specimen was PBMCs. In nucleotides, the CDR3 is TGTGCCAGTAGTATTGGACAACCTCAACGTAATGAGCAGTTCTTC. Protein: CASSIGQPQRNEQFF.